This TCR beta chain appears in the sequencing data of a study of blood T cell repertoires in COVID-19. As for the study in general: Whether acute or convalescent, the COVID-19 samples came from the United States, Italy and Spain. T cells, B-cell-depleted T cells, or PBMCs provided the cDNA or gDNA that served as material.

The V gene's germline CDR1 is SQVTM and CDR2 ANQGSEA. Trimming took off 4 bases at V and 1 base at J, with 7 bases between the two ends. The CDR3 is 12 residues long. This clone was seen only once. The authors' processing: Amplified reference gene primers provided the basis for estimating nucleated cell counts. Sequencing was performed with immunoSEQ multiplex PCR; in TCRdb, only in-frame clones are kept and a portion is missing. V and J calls and clone size come straight from that table; D and trimming were deduced from the DNA. The sample yields more than 130,000 clones, more than 75% seen once. The origin of this receptor is a woman in her forties with acute or convalescent COVID-19. The chain recombines TRBV29-1 with TRBJ2-5; D uncertain. Sequences were obtained from peripheral blood. The CDR3 DNA reads as TGCAGCGTTGGACACTCCCAAGAGACCCAGTACTTC. As protein: CSVGHSQETQYF. The full variable domain, rest sourced from reference TRBV29-1 and TRBJ2-5, is SAVISQKPSRDICQRGTSLTIQCQVDSQVTMMFWYRQQPGQSLTLIATANQGSEATYESGFVIDKFPISRPNLTFSTLTVSNMSPEDSSIYLCSVGHSQETQYFGPGTRLLVL.